Listed here is a single TCR beta chain. Its antigen is unidentified. Libraries were prepared by immunoSEQ multiplex PCR; TCRdb keeps only in-frame clonotypes and omits some of them. The table shows roughly 70,000 clones, with approximately 81% occurring only once. This sample was included in a study of OX40 agonist ivuxolimab in advanced cancers. As for the study in general: Hepatocellular carcinoma, melanoma, renal cell or head and neck cancer was diagnosed in the dose-escalation patients. Whole-study findings and limits: People who partly responded at 0.1-3.0 mg/kg had some of the least clonal expansion seen.

Exclusion of a patient followed from autoimmune disease history or systemic immunosuppression. Trimming removed 1 base at V and 3 bases at J, with 10 bases between. CDR1 and CDR2 (germline): MNHEY, SVGAGI. This CDR3 spans 15 amino acids. Sample: CD4+ or CD8+ T cells sorted from blood, taken in a trial of the OX40 agonist ivuxolimab. The V call is TRBV6-5, the J call TRBJ1-5; D call uncertain. The sequence was collected from an adult with an advanced solid tumor such as melanoma, head and neck, liver or kidney cancer. CDR3 in amino acids: CASSYFGGLNQPQHF. The CDR3, as DNA: TGTGCCAGCAGTTACTTCGGAGGCCTCAATCAGCCCCAGCATTTT.